This T cell receptor beta chain was found in a study of vaccination and CD4 T cells after COVID-19. About the study: Ranging from 14 to 241, the interval between dose two and post-vaccine sampling had a median of roughly 10 weeks. Cells were stimulated with overlapping spike peptide pools from SARS-CoV-2, HCoV-NL63, HCoV-OC43 and HCoV-229E. Study-wide results and caveats: For SARS-CoV-2-reactive clonotypes, the median went from about 20 to 38, a nonsignificant increase.

This clonotype was seen more than once but under ten times. Its antigen remains unknown. Cultured CD4+ T cells had their DNA profiled by the Oncomine TCR Beta short-read assay. Investigators obtained genomic DNA by extraction from cultured CD4+ T cells. In TCRdb, the PCR reads were re-called with MiXCR into one record per CDR3 protein. The sample comprises about 13,000 distinct CDR3 sequences, around 38% of which are singletons, and 9.4% rests with the top ten. Treatment denoted: approximately 10-day PBMC culture with coronavirus spike peptide pools or control peptides (ViraFEST assay). V shed 2 bases and J 8 bases; nucleotides not matched to a gene: 5. Germline CDR1 SGHAT, CDR2 FQNNGV. This CDR3 spans 13 amino acids.

This chain uses TRBV11-2 with TRBJ1-1, with 7 bases matching TRBD1. The sequencing sample was made of CD4+ T cells from blood, cultured in vitro. This sequence was found in a human donor who had recovered from COVID-19. CDR3 in DNA: TGTGCCAGCAGCTTATCGAACAGGGGAGAAGCTTTCTTT. Its protein is CASSLSNRGEAFF.